This T cell receptor beta chain originates from a study of blood T cell repertoires in COVID-19. Across the whole study: The cDNA or gDNA used as material had been derived from T cells, B-cell-depleted T cells, or PBMCs.

Per the original data handling: How many nucleated cells were present was estimated from reference gene primer amplification. Only in-frame clones appear in the TCRdb table, and some are missing; sequencing was by immunoSEQ multiplex PCR. The D gene and trimming were derived from the DNA, and the V and J assignments and clone size from that table. Among 120,000 or so clones listed, approximately 74% were seen once. V shed 1 base, J shed 0 bases, and the junction held 4 bases outside the gene matches. The CDR3 extends over 16 amino acids. Germline CDR1 SGHNT, CDR2 YENEEA. Sequencing was done on a sample of peripheral blood. The chain carries TRBV11-3 and TRBJ2-3, with 7 bases identical to TRBD2. This receptor was taken from a man between 60 and 70 years old with acute or convalescent COVID-19. The CDR3 loop reads CASSLGGGSSTDTQYF. CDR3 sequence (DNA): TGTGCCAGCAGCTTAGGCGGCGGGAGTAGCACAGATACGCAGTATTTT.